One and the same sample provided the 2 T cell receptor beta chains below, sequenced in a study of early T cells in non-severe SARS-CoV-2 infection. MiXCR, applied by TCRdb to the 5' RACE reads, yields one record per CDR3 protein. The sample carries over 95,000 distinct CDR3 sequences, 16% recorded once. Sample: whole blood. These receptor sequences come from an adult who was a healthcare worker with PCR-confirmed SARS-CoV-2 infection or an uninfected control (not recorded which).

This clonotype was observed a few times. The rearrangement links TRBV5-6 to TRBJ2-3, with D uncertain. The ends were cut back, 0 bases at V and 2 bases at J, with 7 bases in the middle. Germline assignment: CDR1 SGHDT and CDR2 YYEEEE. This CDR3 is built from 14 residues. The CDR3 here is CASSLEAYTDTQYF. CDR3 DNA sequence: TGTGCCAGCAGCTTGGAAGCGTACACAGATACGCAGTATTTT.

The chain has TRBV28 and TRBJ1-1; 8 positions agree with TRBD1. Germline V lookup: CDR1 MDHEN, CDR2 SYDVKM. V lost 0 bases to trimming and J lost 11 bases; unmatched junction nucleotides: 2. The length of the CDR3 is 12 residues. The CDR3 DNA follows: TGTGCCAGCAGTTTATGGTACAGGGGGGCTTTCTTT. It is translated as CASSLWYRGAFF.